This TCR beta chain was sequenced during a study of T cells in Graves' hyperthyroidism and ophthalmopathy. Looking at the study overall: Peripheral blood was obtained at initial diagnosis, preceding any treatment.

The investigators amplified TCR beta CDR3 regions from RNA transcripts. The study used the HTBI primer set for a first-round RT-PCR of the TCR CDR3. TCRdb reanalysed the multiplex PCR reads using MiXCR and keeps one entry per CDR3 protein. Of roughly 630,000 distinct CDR3 sequences listed, 15% to 17% are singletons. This clonotype showed up just a few times. The germline gives CDR1 SGHDN, CDR2 FVKESK. This CDR3 has 14 residues. The V end lost 1 base, the J end lost 5 bases, and 11 bases lay between the germline ends. The origin of this receptor is a woman aged 30 to 39 with Graves' hyperthyroidism. The chain carries TRBV14 and TRBJ1-1; perhaps TRBD1 as D (5 bases). Sequencing was done on a sample of blood. In nucleotides, the CDR3 is TGTGCCAGCAGCCAAGTTTTCAGGGATACTGAAGCTTTCTTT. Translation gives CASSQVFRDTEAFF.